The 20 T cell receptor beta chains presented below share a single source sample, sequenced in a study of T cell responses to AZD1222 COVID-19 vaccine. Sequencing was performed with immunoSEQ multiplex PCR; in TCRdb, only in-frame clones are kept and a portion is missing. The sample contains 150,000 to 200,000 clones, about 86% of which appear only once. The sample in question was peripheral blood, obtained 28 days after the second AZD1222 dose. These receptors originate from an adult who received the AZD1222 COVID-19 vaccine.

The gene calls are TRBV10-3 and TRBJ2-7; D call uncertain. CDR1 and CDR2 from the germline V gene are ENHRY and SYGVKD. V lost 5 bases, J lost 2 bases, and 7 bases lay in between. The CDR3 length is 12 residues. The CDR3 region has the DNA TGTGCCATCAGTTCATTTACCTACGAGCAGTACTTC. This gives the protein CAISSFTYEQYF.

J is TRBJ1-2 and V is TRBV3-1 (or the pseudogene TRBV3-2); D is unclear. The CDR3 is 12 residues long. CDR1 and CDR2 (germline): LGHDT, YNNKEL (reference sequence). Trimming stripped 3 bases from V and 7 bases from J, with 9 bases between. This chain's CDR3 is CASSQGWAGYTF. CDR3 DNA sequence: TGTGCCAGCAGCCAGGGATGGGCTGGCTACACCTTC.

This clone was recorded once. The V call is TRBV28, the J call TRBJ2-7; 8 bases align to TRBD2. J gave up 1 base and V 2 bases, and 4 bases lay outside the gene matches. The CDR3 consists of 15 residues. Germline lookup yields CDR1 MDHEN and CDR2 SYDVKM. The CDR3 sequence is CASSLASGGSYEQYF. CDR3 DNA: TGTGCCAGCAGTTTAGCCAGCGGGGGTTCCTACGAGCAGTACTTC.

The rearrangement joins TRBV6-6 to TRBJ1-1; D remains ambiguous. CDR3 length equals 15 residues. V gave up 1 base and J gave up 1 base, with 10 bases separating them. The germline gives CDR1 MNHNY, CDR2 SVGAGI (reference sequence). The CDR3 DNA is TGTGCCAGCAGTTACTTGGGAGCATCGAACACTGAAGCTTTCTTT. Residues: CASSYLGASNTEAFF.

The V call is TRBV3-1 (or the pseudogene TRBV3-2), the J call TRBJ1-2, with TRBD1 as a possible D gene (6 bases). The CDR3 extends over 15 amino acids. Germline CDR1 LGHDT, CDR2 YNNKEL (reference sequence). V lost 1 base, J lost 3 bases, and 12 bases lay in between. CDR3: CASSQATGIYYGYTF. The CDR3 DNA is TGTGCCAGCAGCCAAGCGACAGGAATCTACTATGGCTACACCTTC.

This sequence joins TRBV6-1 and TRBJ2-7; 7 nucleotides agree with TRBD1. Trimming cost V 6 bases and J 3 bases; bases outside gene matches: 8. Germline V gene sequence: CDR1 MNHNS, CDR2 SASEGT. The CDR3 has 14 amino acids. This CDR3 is CASSHPGQLYEQYF. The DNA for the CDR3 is TGTGCCAGCAGCCATCCGGGACAGCTCTACGAGCAGTACTTC.

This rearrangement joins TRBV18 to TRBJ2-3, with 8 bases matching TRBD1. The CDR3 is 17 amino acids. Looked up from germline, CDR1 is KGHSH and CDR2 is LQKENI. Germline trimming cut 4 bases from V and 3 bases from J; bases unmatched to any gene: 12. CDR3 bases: TGTGCCAGCTCACACACCCCAGGGGGCATAGGGACAGATACGCAGTATTTT. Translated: CASSHTPGGIGTDTQYF.

The CDR3 reads CASSPIKIGGPSTNEKLFF. In nucleotides, the CDR3 is TGTGCCAGCTCACCAATTAAGATCGGGGGGCCGTCAACTAATGAAAAACTGTTTTTT. V and J are TRBV18 and TRBJ1-4, with D maybe TRBD1 (6 bases). The CDR3 sequence is 19 residues long. V lost 2 bases and J 0 bases, leaving 19 bases between the germline ends. CDR1 and CDR2 (germline): KGHSH, LQKENI.

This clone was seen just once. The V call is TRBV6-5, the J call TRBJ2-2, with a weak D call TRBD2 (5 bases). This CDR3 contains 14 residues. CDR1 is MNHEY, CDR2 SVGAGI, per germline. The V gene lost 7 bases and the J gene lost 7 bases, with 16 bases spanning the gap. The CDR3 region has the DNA TGTGCCAGCACCCTGTCGTCGGGGATCGGGGAGCTGTTTTTT. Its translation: CASTLSSGIGELFF.

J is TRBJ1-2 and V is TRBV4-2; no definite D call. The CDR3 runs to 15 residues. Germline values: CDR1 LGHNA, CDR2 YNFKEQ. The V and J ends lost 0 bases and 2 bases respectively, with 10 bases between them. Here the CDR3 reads CASSQDGGRNYGYTF. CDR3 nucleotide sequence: TGTGCCAGCAGCCAAGATGGAGGCAGGAACTATGGCTACACCTTC.

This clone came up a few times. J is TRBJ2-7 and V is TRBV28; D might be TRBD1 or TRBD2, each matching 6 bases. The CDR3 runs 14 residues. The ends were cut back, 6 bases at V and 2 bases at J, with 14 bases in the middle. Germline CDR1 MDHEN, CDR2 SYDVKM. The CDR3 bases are TGTGCCAGCAGGACGGGGGCACTTCCCTACGAGCAGTACTTC. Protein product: CASRTGALPYEQYF. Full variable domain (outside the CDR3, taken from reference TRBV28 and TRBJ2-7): DVKVTQSSRYLVKRTGEKVFLECVQDMDHENMFWYRQDPGLGLRLIYFSYDVKMKEKGDIPEGYSVSREKKERFSLILESASTNQTSMYLCASRTGALPYEQYFGPGTRLTVT.

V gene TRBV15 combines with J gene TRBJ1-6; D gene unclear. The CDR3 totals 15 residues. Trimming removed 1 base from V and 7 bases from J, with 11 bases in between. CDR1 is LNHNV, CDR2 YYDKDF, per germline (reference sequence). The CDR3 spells CATSRGHTGNSPLHF. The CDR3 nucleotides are TGTGCCACCAGCAGAGGCCATACGGGGAATTCACCCCTCCACTTT.

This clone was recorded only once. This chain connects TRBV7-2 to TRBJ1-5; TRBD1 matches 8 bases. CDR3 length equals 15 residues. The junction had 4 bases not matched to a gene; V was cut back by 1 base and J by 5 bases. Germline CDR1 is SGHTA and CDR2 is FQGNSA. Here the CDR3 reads CASSLVQGAYQPQHF. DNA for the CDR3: TGTGCCAGCAGCTTAGTTCAGGGGGCCTATCAGCCCCAGCATTTT.

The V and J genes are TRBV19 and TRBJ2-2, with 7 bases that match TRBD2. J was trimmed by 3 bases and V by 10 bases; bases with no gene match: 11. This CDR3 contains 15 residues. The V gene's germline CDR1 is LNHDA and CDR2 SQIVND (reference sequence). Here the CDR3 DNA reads TGTGCCACCGCGCGGGGGAACCAGGACACCGGGGAGCTGTTTTTT. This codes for CATARGNQDTGELFF.

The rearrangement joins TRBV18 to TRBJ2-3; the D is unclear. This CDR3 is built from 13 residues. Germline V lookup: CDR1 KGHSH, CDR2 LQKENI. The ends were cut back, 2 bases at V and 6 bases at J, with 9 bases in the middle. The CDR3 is CASSPSASDTQYF. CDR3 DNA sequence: TGTGCCAGCTCACCATCGGCTAGTGATACGCAGTATTTT.

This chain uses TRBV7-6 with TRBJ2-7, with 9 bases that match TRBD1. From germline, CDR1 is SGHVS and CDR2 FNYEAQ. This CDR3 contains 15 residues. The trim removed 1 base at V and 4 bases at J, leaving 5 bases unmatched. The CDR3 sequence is CASSLGGQGLYEQYF. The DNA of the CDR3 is TGTGCCAGCAGCTTAGGGGGACAGGGTCTATACGAGCAGTACTTC.

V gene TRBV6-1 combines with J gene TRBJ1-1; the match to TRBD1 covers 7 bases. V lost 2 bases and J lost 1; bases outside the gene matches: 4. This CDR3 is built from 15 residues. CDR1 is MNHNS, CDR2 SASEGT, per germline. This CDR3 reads CASSEIDRANTEAFF. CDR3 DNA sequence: TGTGCCAGCAGTGAAATCGACAGGGCGAACACTGAAGCTTTCTTT.

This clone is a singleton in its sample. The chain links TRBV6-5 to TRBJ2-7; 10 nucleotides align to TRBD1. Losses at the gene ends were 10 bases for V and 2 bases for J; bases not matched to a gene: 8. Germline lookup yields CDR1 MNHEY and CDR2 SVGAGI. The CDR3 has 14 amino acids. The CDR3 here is CATSSGTGAYEQYF. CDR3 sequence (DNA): TGTGCCACCTCCTCCGGGACAGGGGCCTACGAGCAGTACTTC.

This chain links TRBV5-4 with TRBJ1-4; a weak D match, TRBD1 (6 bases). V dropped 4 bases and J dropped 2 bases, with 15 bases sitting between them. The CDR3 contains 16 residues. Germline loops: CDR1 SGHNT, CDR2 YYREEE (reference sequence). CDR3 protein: CASSGRPTGTNEKLFF. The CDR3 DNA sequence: TGTGCCAGCAGCGGCAGACCGACAGGCACTAATGAAAAACTGTTTTTT.

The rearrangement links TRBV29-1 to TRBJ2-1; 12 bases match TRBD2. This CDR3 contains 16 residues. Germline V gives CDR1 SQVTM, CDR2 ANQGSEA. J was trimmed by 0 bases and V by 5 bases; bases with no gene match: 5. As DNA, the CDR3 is TGCAGCGTTACCGGACTAGCGGGAAGCTCCTACAATGAGCAGTTCTTC. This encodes CSVTGLAGSSYNEQFF.